A single sample is the source of the 19 T cell receptor beta chains below, sequenced in a study of OX40 agonist ivuxolimab in advanced cancers. The repertoire was sequenced with immunoSEQ multiplex PCR; TCRdb's copy has only in-frame clones and lacks some. The repertoire includes under 70,000 clones, around 84% of them detected once, and around 2% sits in the top ten. The specimen comprised CD4+ or CD8+ T cells sorted from blood, sampled in a trial of the OX40 agonist ivuxolimab. The origin of the receptors is an adult with an advanced solid tumor such as melanoma, head and neck, liver or kidney cancer.

The chain carries TRBV2 and TRBJ2-5; D is unclear. Trimming took 7 bases from V and 0 from J, leaving 3 bases between them. The germline V gene encodes CDR1 SNHLY and CDR2 FYNNEI. The CDR3 is made up of 11 amino acids. The CDR3 spells CASKYQETQYF. The CDR3 DNA reads as TGTGCCAGCAAATACCAAGAGACCCAGTACTTC. The full variable domain, its missing parts supplied by reference TRBV2 and TRBJ2-5, is EPEVTQTPSHQVTQMGQEVILRCVPISNHLYFYWYRQILGQKVEFLVSFYNNEISEKSEIFDDQFSVERPDGSNFTLKIRSTKLEDSAMYFCASKYQETQYFGPGTRLLVL.

J is TRBJ2-1 and V is TRBV7-3, with 8 bases lining up with TRBD2. V was pared by 5 bases and J by 5 bases, with 8 bases of the junction left unmatched. CDR3 length equals 15 residues. Germline V gives CDR1 SGHTA, CDR2 FQGTGA. CDR3: CASSPTSGGHNEQFF. As DNA, the CDR3 is TGTGCCAGCAGCCCCACCTCGGGGGGGCACAATGAGCAGTTCTTC.

The V gene is TRBV5-1, the J gene TRBJ1-3; no clear D. The V end lost 0 bases, the J end lost 2 bases, and 6 bases lay between the germline ends. Germline V CDR1 and CDR2: SGHRS, YFSETQ. The CDR3 runs 14 residues. The CDR3 coding sequence is TGCGCCAGCAGCTTGGACAGTACTGGAAACACCATATATTTT. This gives the protein CASSLDSTGNTIYF.

The rearrangement uses TRBV6-6 and TRBJ2-7, with D uncertain. V dropped 10 bases and J dropped 2 bases, with 9 bases sitting between them. The CDR3 is 11 amino acids. Germline V gene sequence: CDR1 MNHNY, CDR2 SVGAGI (reference sequence). The CDR3 DNA is TGTGCCACGAACGGAGCCTACGAGCAGTACTTC. This gives the protein CATNGAYEQYF.

The chain employs TRBV19 and TRBJ2-4; 7 bases agree with TRBD2. Germline CDR1 and CDR2: LNHDA and SQIVND (reference sequence). There are 13 residues in the CDR3. V trimming: 1 base; J trimming: 8 bases; junction bases outside the gene matches: 2. The CDR3 nucleotides are TGTGCCAGTAGTATAGGGACTAGAGACATTCAGTACTTC. It codes for CASSIGTRDIQYF.

The chain is built from TRBV11-2 and TRBJ1-2; TRBD1 might be the D (5 bases). Germline CDR1 is SGHAT and CDR2 is FQNNGV. V was pared by 5 bases and J by 5 bases, with 12 bases between. The CDR3 is made up of 13 amino acids. CDR3 DNA: TGTGCCAGCAGCCGCGTGGGGGGTTATGGCTACACCTTC. Protein: CASSRVGGYGYTF.

This chain connects TRBV11-2 to TRBJ2-1; 15 bases map to TRBD2. The germline V gene encodes CDR1 SGHAT and CDR2 FQNNGV. This CDR3 contains 17 residues. Trimming cost V 3 bases and J 10 bases; bases outside gene matches: 10. DNA for the CDR3: TGTGCCAGCAGCTTCGGACCGGGACTAGCGGGGGGACTAGAGCAGTTCTTC. Its protein is CASSFGPGLAGGLEQFF.

The chain joins TRBV11-3 to TRBJ2-5; D is perhaps TRBD2 (5 bases). The length of the CDR3 is 14 residues. V was clipped by 2 bases and J by 7 bases, with 14 bases between them. Germline V gene data show CDR1 as SGHNT and CDR2 as YENEEA. The CDR3 is CASSLSAGAGTQYF. The CDR3 bases are TGTGCCAGCAGCTTATCCGCGGGCGCGGGGACCCAGTACTTC.

This clone was recorded only once. The chain links TRBV19 to TRBJ2-7, with D uncertain. Germline loops: CDR1 LNHDA, CDR2 SQIVND (reference sequence). V lost 0 bases and J 7 bases, leaving 7 bases between the germline ends. The length of the CDR3 is 12 residues. The CDR3 DNA reads TGTGCCAGTAGTATAGATCGGAGTGAGCAGTACTTC. Amino acids: CASSIDRSEQYF.

The chain recombines TRBV10-3 with TRBJ2-3; 10 positions match TRBD2. The CDR3 is made up of 14 amino acids. V lost 11 bases, J lost 2 bases, and 7 bases stayed unmatched. Germline loops: CDR1 ENHRY, CDR2 SYGVKD. In DNA form, the CDR3 reads TGTGCCTCTAGGACTAGCGGTAACACAGATACGCAGTATTTT. It specifies CASRTSGNTDTQYF.

The gene calls are TRBV7-2 and TRBJ2-7; a possible D gene is TRBD1 (6 bases). The germline CDR1 and CDR2 sequences are SGHTA and FQGNSA. The CDR3 is made up of 13 amino acids. V shed 4 bases and J shed 1 base, with 8 bases lying between them. DNA of the CDR3: TGTGCCAGCAGCTCTGACAGGTCCTACGAGCAGTACTTC. Its translation is CASSSDRSYEQYF.

This sequence joins TRBV18 and TRBJ1-2, with D possibly being TRBD1 (6 bases). With 3 bases removed from V and 4 bases from J, the gap between germline ends came to 15 bases. This CDR3 region has 15 residues. Looked up from germline, CDR1 is KGHSH and CDR2 is LQKENI. The CDR3 nucleotides are TGTGCCAGCTCACCCGGACAGAGTAACCTCTATGGCTACACCTTC. Encoded protein: CASSPGQSNLYGYTF.

The V call is TRBV5-4, the J call TRBJ1-2; D not resolved. V lost 2 bases and J 6 bases, leaving 8 bases between the germline ends. In germline, CDR1 is SGHNT, CDR2 YYREEE (reference sequence). This CDR3 has 12 amino acids. For the CDR3, the DNA is TGTGCCAGCAGCTTTGGTCGGGATGGCTACACCTTC. This sequence encodes CASSFGRDGYTF.

This clone was seen only a few times. V usage is TRBV7-6 and J usage is TRBJ2-7; weak D call: TRBD1 (5 bases). Germline CDR1 is SGHVS and CDR2 is FNYEAQ. The CDR3 is 14 residues long. Trimming pared 5 bases from V and 0 bases from J, leaving 11 bases between. The CDR3 region is CASSPAGASYEQYF. DNA for the CDR3: TGTGCCAGCAGCCCTGCTGGGGCCTCCTACGAGCAGTACTTC.

This clone was seen a few times. This specimen includes other DNA sequences encoding the same CDR3. The V gene is TRBV7-9, the J gene TRBJ1-1; tentatively, D is TRBD1 (6 bases). V shed 1 base and J shed 4 bases, with 7 bases lying between them. The CDR3 is 13 amino acids. Germline assignment: CDR1 SEHNR and CDR2 FQNEAQ (reference sequence). CDR3 sequence reads: CASSLEGGTEAFF. The CDR3 bases are TGTGCCAGCAGCTTAGAAGGGGGCACTGAAGCTTTCTTT.

This clone appeared once. The rearrangement joins TRBV5-1 to TRBJ2-7; no clear D. The CDR3 is 15 amino acids. V dropped 4 bases and J dropped 2 bases, with 16 bases sitting between them. The germline V gene encodes CDR1 SGHRS and CDR2 YFSETQ. The CDR3 nucleotides read TGCGCCAGCAGCGGTGACGGCGGTGGTACCTACGAGCAGTACTTC. Translating gives CASSGDGGGTYEQYF.

This chain links TRBV18 with TRBJ1-5; 8 nucleotides match TRBD1. V gave up 3 bases and J gave up 0 bases; unmatched junction bases: 10. Germline values: CDR1 KGHSH, CDR2 LQKENI. CDR3 length: 18 amino acids. The CDR3 is CASSPPGTGAYSNQPQHF. CDR3 bases: TGTGCCAGCTCACCGCCCGGGACAGGCGCGTATAGCAATCAGCCCCAGCATTTT. The whole variable domain, remainder taken from reference TRBV18 and TRBJ1-5, is NAGVMQNPRHLVRRRGQEARLRCSPMKGHSHVYWYRQLPEEGLKFMVYLQKENIIDESGMPKERFSAEFPKEGPSILRIQQVVRGDSAAYFCASSPPGTGAYSNQPQHFGDGTRLSIL.

The J gene is TRBJ2-7, the V gene TRBV7-9; 7 bases map to TRBD2. Unmatched junction bases numbered 5, after V lost 3 bases and J lost 6 bases. The length of the CDR3 is 13 residues. Germline loops: CDR1 SEHNR, CDR2 FQNEAQ (reference sequence). This CDR3 is CASSLAGESEQYF. The DNA for the CDR3 is TGTGCCAGCAGCTTGGCGGGAGAGAGCGAGCAGTACTTC.

The rearrangement links TRBV2 to TRBJ2-5; no clear D. CDR1 is SNHLY and CDR2 is FYNNEI in the germline V gene. The V end was cut by 2 bases, the J end by 0 bases, with 7 bases between. The CDR3 totals 14 residues. The CDR3 spells CASSENPYQETQYF. CDR3 bases: TGTGCCAGCAGTGAAAATCCGTACCAAGAGACCCAGTACTTC.